Each of the 27 T cell receptor beta chains below was sequenced from the same sample in a study of post-analysis software for immune sequencing data. These TCRs are of unknown antigen specificity. Unique molecular identifiers were built into the TCR beta cDNA libraries. Each CDR3 protein gets one entry after TCRdb re-called the PCR reads with MiXCR. The table has 350,000 to 450,000 distinct CDR3 sequences, roughly 30% seen once. Overall study results and limits: Elevated frequency relative to controls characterized several TRBV segments in patients, TRBV5-6, TRBV5-1 and TRBV20-1 among them.

The specimen sequenced was blood. The receptors shown here come from a girl aged 10 to 17 with multiple sclerosis.

V and J are TRBV30 and TRBJ1-2; D perhaps matches TRBD1 (5 bases). The CDR3 is made up of 12 amino acids. CDR1 and CDR2 (germline): GTSNPN, SVGIG (reference sequence). The ends were cut back, 3 bases at V and 10 bases at J, with 15 bases in the middle. Here the CDR3 reads CAWRGQGGIYTF. CDR3 coding DNA: TGTGCCTGGAGGGGGCAGGGTGGAATCTACACCTTC. Looking up the rest from reference TRBV30 and TRBJ1-2 gives the full variable domain: SQTIHQWPATLVQPVGSPLSLECTVEGTSNPNLYWYRQAAGRGLQLLFYSVGIGQISSEVPQNLSASRPQDRQFILSSKKLLLSDSGFYLCAWRGQGGIYTFGSGTRLTVV.

This chain links TRBV7-8 with TRBJ1-1; D is undetermined. Trimming left V 3 bases short and J 11 bases short, with 10 bases between. CDR3 length equals 11 residues. Looked up from germline, CDR1 is SGHVS and CDR2 is FQNEAQ. The CDR3, as DNA: TGTGCCAGCAGCTTCGGCCCTGGGGCTTTCTTT. It specifies CASSFGPGAFF.

The chain uses TRBV7-2 and TRBJ2-7, with 11 positions matching TRBD1. The CDR3 covers 13 residues. Germline V gene lookup returns CDR1 SGHTA and CDR2 FQGNSA. The V gene end was trimmed by 4 bases and the J gene end by 6 bases; junction bases not matched to a gene: 2. DNA for the CDR3: TGTGCCAGCAGCTCGGACAGGGGGCTCGAGCAGTACTTC. Translation: CASSSDRGLEQYF.

The CDR3 is CSAPDAHEQFF. CDR3 nucleotide sequence: TGCAGTGCTCCTGATGCCCATGAGCAGTTCTTC. V is TRBV20-1 and J is TRBJ2-1; D is undetermined. The CDR3 is made up of 11 amino acids. V lost 5 bases, J lost 8 bases, and 10 bases lay in between. In germline, CDR1 is DFQATT, CDR2 SNEGSKA (reference sequence).

This clonotype appeared a few times. The rearrangement uses TRBV10-3 and TRBJ2-1; TRBD1 matches at 9 bases. V gave up 6 bases and J gave up 3 bases; unmatched junction bases: 12. This CDR3 has 17 residues. CDR1 is ENHRY, CDR2 SYGVKD, per germline. The CDR3 sequence: CAIRKPGQGAVYNEQFF. As DNA, the CDR3 is TGTGCCATCAGAAAACCGGGACAGGGAGCGGTCTACAATGAGCAGTTCTTC.

The chain links TRBV27 to TRBJ2-2, with unresolved D. The CDR3 runs 13 residues. V was cut by 4 bases and J by 1 base, with 4 bases left in between. CDR1 MNHEY and CDR2 SMNVEV come from the germline V gene (reference sequence). The CDR3 sequence: CASSWGNTGELFF. The CDR3 nucleotides are TGTGCCAGCAGTTGGGGGAACACCGGGGAGCTGTTTTTT.

The rearrangement uses TRBV20-1 and TRBJ2-1; 10 bases align to TRBD2. The V gene's germline CDR1 is DFQATT and CDR2 SNEGSKA (reference sequence). V shed 3 bases, J shed 6 bases, and the junction held 11 bases outside the gene matches. The CDR3 is 16 residues long. The CDR3 spells CSARGAGGASSNEQFF. Here the CDR3 DNA reads TGCAGTGCTAGGGGAGCGGGGGGGGCTAGTAGCAATGAGCAGTTCTTC.

The chain has TRBV5-1 and TRBJ2-2; D not resolved. CDR1 and CDR2 (germline): SGHRS, YFSETQ. V lost 0 bases and J lost 6, with 9 bases in between. The CDR3 covers 14 residues. This chain's CDR3 is CASSLGRGSGELFF. The CDR3 DNA sequence: TGCGCCAGCAGCTTGGGACGAGGTTCCGGGGAGCTGTTTTTT. Filled out from reference TRBV5-1 and TRBJ2-2, the complete variable domain reads KAGVTQTPRYLIKTRGQQVTLSCSPISGHRSVSWYQQTPGQGLQFLFEYFSETQRNKGNFPGRFSGRQFSNSRSEMNVSTLELGDSALYLCASSLGRGSGELFFGEGSRLTVL.

This clonotype was picked up a small number of times. The V and J genes are TRBV7-3 and TRBJ2-5; D is perhaps TRBD1 or TRBD2 (6 bases each). V gave up 5 bases and J gave up 4 bases, with 17 bases separating them. This CDR3 contains 15 residues. Germline CDR1 reads SGHTA; CDR2 reads FQGTGA. This chain's CDR3 is CASSPLAGGPETQYF. The CDR3, as DNA: TGTGCCAGCAGCCCACTAGCTGGGGGGCCAGAGACCCAGTACTTC.

The chain employs TRBV6-5 and TRBJ2-4; D is unclear. In germline, CDR1 is MNHEY, CDR2 SVGAGI. This CDR3 has 15 residues. The V and J ends lost 0 bases and 8 bases respectively, with 14 bases between them. The CDR3 loop is CASSYSIGPEDIQYF. The CDR3 coding sequence is TGTGCCAGCAGTTACTCGATTGGCCCAGAGGACATTCAGTACTTC.

V usage is TRBV12-3 or TRBV12-4 and J usage is TRBJ2-3; possible D gene TRBD2, 5 bases. The CDR3 is 15 residues long. V was pared by 4 bases and J by 4 bases, with 15 bases between. CDR3 nucleotides: TGTGCCAGCAGTTATGTCGTCCGGCGGGCAGATACGCAGTATTTT. Residues: CASSYVVRRADTQYF.

This clonotype was seen more than once but under ten times. The chain employs TRBV28 and TRBJ2-7; the match to TRBD2 covers 7 bases. This CDR3 region has 16 residues. Germline V gene sequence: CDR1 MDHEN, CDR2 SYDVKM. V was pared by 5 bases and J by 0 bases, with 10 bases of the junction left unmatched. In DNA form, the CDR3 reads TGTGCCAGCAGTCCCCTAAGCGGGGTCAACTCCTACGAGCAGTACTTC. Encoded protein: CASSPLSGVNSYEQYF. Full variable domain (outside the CDR3, taken from reference TRBV28 and TRBJ2-7): DVKVTQSSRYLVKRTGEKVFLECVQDMDHENMFWYRQDPGLGLRLIYFSYDVKMKEKGDIPEGYSVSREKKERFSLILESASTNQTSMYLCASSPLSGVNSYEQYFGPGTRLTVT.

There are a few counts of this clonotype. V gene TRBV12-3 or TRBV12-4 combines with J gene TRBJ2-1; TRBD1 matches at 8 bases. This CDR3 has 17 amino acids. V dropped 7 bases and J dropped 0; count of bases not matched to a gene: 11. The CDR3 loop is CASNHGDRTSSYNEQFF. The CDR3 DNA is TGTGCCAGCAATCATGGGGACAGGACGAGCTCCTACAATGAGCAGTTCTTC.

This clonotype was counted between two and nine times. The V call is TRBV3-1, the J call TRBJ2-3; TRBD2 matches 16 bases. The V and J ends lost 4 bases and 7 bases, in that order; junction bases with no gene match: 8. Germline V lookup: CDR1 LGHDT, CDR2 YNNKEL (reference sequence). The CDR3 is 17 amino acids. The CDR3 here is CASSLGLAGGPGNTQYF. The CDR3 nucleotides are TGTGCCAGCAGCCTGGGACTAGCGGGGGGGCCTGGAAATACGCAGTATTTT.

V and J are TRBV6-5 and TRBJ1-2, with a possible D match to TRBD1 (5 bases). V was shortened by 0 bases and J by 8 bases, with 13 bases between the two germline ends. Germline CDR1 MNHEY, CDR2 SVGAGI. The CDR3 covers 14 residues. CDR3: CASSYSAGSRGYTF. The CDR3 DNA reads TGTGCCAGCAGTTACTCCGCAGGGAGTAGAGGCTACACCTTC.

This clonotype has ten or more counts. The rearrangement links TRBV29-1 to TRBJ2-7; D could derive from TRBD1 or TRBD2 (5 bases each). Trimming removed 6 bases at V and 0 bases at J, with 12 bases between. The CDR3 is made up of 13 amino acids. Germline V gene sequence: CDR1 SQVTM, CDR2 ANQGSEA. The CDR3 loop reads CSVEGPSSYEQYF. CDR3 coding DNA: TGCAGCGTAGAGGGACCTAGCTCCTACGAGCAGTACTTC.

This rearrangement joins TRBV25-1 to TRBJ2-1; D is unclear. V lost 5 bases to trimming and J lost 5 bases, with 7 bases between them. Germline V gene sequence: CDR1 MGHDK, CDR2 SYGVNS. The CDR3 totals 12 residues. CDR3 bases: TGTGCCAGCAGTCCATTCCACAATGAGCAGTTCTTC. Its protein product is CASSPFHNEQFF.

The sample holds a few counts of this clonotype. This CDR3 reads CASSPSSGANVLTF. The CDR3 DNA reads TGTGCCAGCAGCCCCAGTTCTGGGGCCAACGTCCTGACTTTC. This rearrangement joins TRBV7-2 to TRBJ2-6; D unclear. This CDR3 contains 14 residues. Germline V gives CDR1 SGHTA, CDR2 FQGNSA. V was cut by 5 bases and J by 1 base, with 6 bases left in between.

The rearrangement uses TRBV20-1 and TRBJ2-7; 9 positions match TRBD2. CDR1 is DFQATT and CDR2 is SNEGSKA in the germline V gene (reference sequence). The CDR3 length is 14 residues. V dropped 5 bases and J dropped 6; count of bases not matched to a gene: 11. CDR3: CSAPRGTSQREQYF. The DNA of the CDR3 is TGCAGTGCTCCCCGTGGGACTAGCCAGCGCGAGCAGTACTTC.

The chain combines TRBV6-2 or TRBV6-3 with TRBJ2-1, with 10 bases lining up with TRBD1. Losses at the gene ends were 3 bases for V and 2 bases for J; bases not matched to a gene: 4. The CDR3 loop spans 16 amino acids. Germline V gene lookup returns CDR1 MNHEY and CDR2 SVGEGT. This chain's CDR3 is CASSYSGTGAYNEQFF. CDR3 DNA sequence: TGTGCCAGCAGTTATTCCGGGACAGGGGCCTACAATGAGCAGTTCTTC.

The V and J genes are TRBV6-4 and TRBJ2-2; 8 positions agree with TRBD1. Germline values: CDR1 MRHNA, CDR2 SNTAGT. Trimming took 6 bases from V and 6 from J; bases not matched to a gene: 3. CDR3 length equals 13 residues. CDR3 in amino acids: CASSPGGPGELFF. The CDR3 bases are TGTGCCAGCAGCCCAGGGGGCCCCGGGGAGCTGTTTTTT.

The chain combines TRBV7-9 with TRBJ2-1; 11 bases are shared with TRBD2. There are 17 residues in the CDR3. Germline-derived CDR1 and CDR2 are SEHNR and FQNEAQ (reference sequence). V gave up 5 bases and J gave up 4 bases; unmatched junction bases: 10. The CDR3 DNA reads TGTGCCAGCAGCGTATTCCTAGCGGGGGGCATATACAATGAGCAGTTCTTC. Translation gives CASSVFLAGGIYNEQFF.

This chain links TRBV4-1 with TRBJ1-2; maybe TRBD1 (5 bases). The V end lost 0 bases, the J end lost 6 bases, and 11 bases lay between the germline ends. The CDR3 runs 14 residues. Germline loops: CDR1 MGHRA, CDR2 YSYEKL. The CDR3: CASSQDWGLHGYTF. DNA for the CDR3: TGCGCCAGCAGCCAAGATTGGGGCCTTCATGGCTACACCTTC.

The V and J genes are TRBV28 and TRBJ2-1, with no clear D. Germline V gene data show CDR1 as MDHEN and CDR2 as SYDVKM. V was pared by 6 bases and J by 7 bases, with 7 bases between. The CDR3 extends over 11 amino acids. The CDR3 DNA reads as TGTGCCAGCAGCCCTTCTAATGAGCAGTTCTTC. It specifies CASSPSNEQFF.

This clonotype has a handful of counts. The rearrangement joins TRBV20-1 to TRBJ2-7, with D perhaps TRBD1 or TRBD2 (5 bases each). Germline CDR1 DFQATT, CDR2 SNEGSKA (reference sequence). The CDR3 has 13 residues. Deletions cut 5 bases from V and 8 bases from J, with 19 bases between. CDR3 amino acids: CSAGRDGTTQQYF. CDR3 sequence (DNA): TGCAGTGCTGGCCGGGACGGTACTACGCAGCAGTACTTC.

The chain uses TRBV3-1 and TRBJ1-2; 8 bases align to TRBD1. This CDR3 region has 15 residues. Germline-derived CDR1 and CDR2 are LGHDT and YNNKEL (reference sequence). With 4 bases clipped from V and 7 bases from J, the junction kept 11 bases outside the gene matches. Here the CDR3 DNA reads TGTGCCAGCAGCCGAAGTGGCAGGGGGCAAGGTGGCTACACCTTC. Protein: CASSRSGRGQGGYTF.

The rearrangement uses TRBV5-1 and TRBJ2-3; 9 bases line up with TRBD1. V shed 4 bases, J shed 5 bases, and the junction held 11 bases outside the gene matches. The germline V gene has CDR1 SGHRS and CDR2 YFSETQ. The CDR3 is 16 amino acids. Here the CDR3 DNA reads TGCGCCAGCAGCCTCCGGGACAGGGAATATGAAGATACGCAGTATTTT. This encodes CASSLRDREYEDTQYF.